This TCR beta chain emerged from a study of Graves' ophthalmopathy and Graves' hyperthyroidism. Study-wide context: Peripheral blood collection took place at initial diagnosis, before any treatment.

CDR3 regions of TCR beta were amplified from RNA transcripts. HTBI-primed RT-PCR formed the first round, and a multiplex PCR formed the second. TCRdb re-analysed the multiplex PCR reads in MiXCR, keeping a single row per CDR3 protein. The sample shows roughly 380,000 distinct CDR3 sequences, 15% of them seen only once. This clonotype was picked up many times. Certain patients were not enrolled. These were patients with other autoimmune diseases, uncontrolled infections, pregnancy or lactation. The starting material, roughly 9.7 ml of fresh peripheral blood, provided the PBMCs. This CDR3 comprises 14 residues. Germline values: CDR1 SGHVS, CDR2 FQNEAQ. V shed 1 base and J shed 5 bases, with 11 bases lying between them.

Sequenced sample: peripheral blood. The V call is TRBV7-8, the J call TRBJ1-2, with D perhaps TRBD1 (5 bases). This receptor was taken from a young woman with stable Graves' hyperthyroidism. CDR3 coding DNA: TGTGCCAGCAGCTTAGAGGCAGGGTGGTATGGCTACACCTTC. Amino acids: CASSLEAGWYGYTF.